The 31 T cell receptor beta chains listed next were all sequenced from one sample in a study of metastatic and nonmetastatic thyroid tumors (TCRdb year 2020). No treatment had been received by any patient before thyroid surgery. Libraries were built with PCR. Sequencing was carried out with an Illumina HiSeq 4000. The public sequencing data were trimmed at Q25 with fastp and processed into clonotypes with MiXCR by TCRdb, which kept only in-frame beta chains. Recorded for this sample are fewer than 5,000 clones; about a third of them occurred a single time. The top ten clonotypes cover approximately 25% of the sample. Input material: adjacent normal tissue. These receptors came from a male donor with papillary thyroid cancer or a benign thyroid nodule (not recorded which). Some clones in this sample may be carry-over from other donors' samples.

The chain has TRBV28 and TRBJ1-6; a weak D match, TRBD1 (5 bases). Per germline, CDR1 MDHEN and CDR2 SYDVKM. V lost 1 base and J 8 bases, leaving 15 bases between the germline ends. There are 16 residues in the CDR3. CDR3 protein: CASSLSPGFRDSPLHF. The CDR3 nucleotides are TGTGCCAGCAGTTTATCCCCAGGATTCAGGGATTCACCCCTCCACTTT.

This clone turned up a few times. The chain recombines TRBV12-3 or TRBV12-4 with TRBJ1-5, with 8 nucleotides matching TRBD1. V shed 3 bases, J shed 4 bases, and the junction held 5 bases outside the gene matches. The CDR3 totals 15 residues. CDR3 amino acids: CASSLRTGRNQPQHF. CDR3 nucleotides: TGTGCCAGCAGTTTGCGGACAGGGCGGAATCAGCCCCAGCATTTT.

This chain links TRBV27 with TRBJ2-1; D gene uncertain. Looked up from germline, CDR1 is MNHEY and CDR2 is SMNVEV (reference sequence). The V end was cut by 2 bases, the J end by 0 bases, with 8 bases between. The CDR3 covers 15 residues. The CDR3 nucleotides read TGTGCCAGCAGTTTAGGGCTGTTCTCCTACAATGAGCAGTTCTTC. It encodes CASSLGLFSYNEQFF.

This clone is classed as large. The chain employs TRBV5-1 and TRBJ2-7; possible D gene TRBD2, 6 bases. The CDR3 is 12 residues long. Germline loops: CDR1 SGHRS, CDR2 YFSETQ. V lost 7 bases and J 1 base, leaving 9 bases between the germline ends. Here the CDR3 reads CASCGASYEQYF. For the CDR3, the DNA is TGCGCCAGCTGCGGGGCATCCTACGAGCAGTACTTC.

The V and J genes are TRBV27 and TRBJ2-1; D uncertain. Germline loops: CDR1 MNHEY, CDR2 SMNVEV (reference sequence). The length of the CDR3 is 13 residues. Trimming cost V 2 bases and J 4 bases, with 6 bases left between them. The CDR3 region has the DNA TGTGCCAGCAGTTTAATAGGATACAATGAGCAGTTCTTC. Amino acid sequence: CASSLIGYNEQFF.

This clone counts as medium-sized. The V and J genes are TRBV11-2 and TRBJ1-1, with D unclear. The germline V gene encodes CDR1 SGHAT and CDR2 FQNNGV. Between the trimmed V and J ends, which lost 8 bases and 0 bases, there was a span of 16 bases. The length of the CDR3 is 15 residues. The CDR3 reads CASSLDPSMNTEAFF. The CDR3 region has the DNA TGTGCCAGCTCCTTAGACCCATCGATGAACACTGAAGCTTTCTTT.

The chain links TRBV4-3 to TRBJ2-7, with D perhaps TRBD2 (6 bases). The V end was cut by 0 bases, the J end by 4 bases, with 16 bases between. Germline CDR1 and CDR2: LGHNA and YSLEER. The CDR3 totals 16 residues. CDR3 DNA sequence: TGCGCCAGCAGCCAAGACTCGGCAGGAGGGCTGTACGAGCAGTACTTC. Protein product: CASSQDSAGGLYEQYF.

This clone was counted a few times. The chain has TRBV27 and TRBJ1-5; D gene unclear. The V end lost 0 bases, the J end lost 3 bases, and 3 bases lay between the germline ends. This CDR3 has 13 amino acids. In germline, CDR1 is MNHEY, CDR2 SMNVEV (reference sequence). For the CDR3, the DNA is TGTGCCAGCAGTTTATCGGTCAATCAGCCCCAGCATTTT. Amino acid sequence: CASSLSVNQPQHF.

The chain carries TRBV20-1 and TRBJ1-1; 8 nucleotides align to TRBD1. Germline V gives CDR1 DFQATT, CDR2 SNEGSKA (reference sequence). Trimming removed 6 bases from V and 5 bases from J; junction bases left unmatched: 11. This CDR3 comprises 14 residues. In DNA, the CDR3 is TGCAGTGCCCCTGGACAGGGTTGGCGAACTGAAGCTTTCTTT. This codes for CSAPGQGWRTEAFF.

This clone was counted between two and nine times. The chain is built from TRBV12-3 or TRBV12-4 and TRBJ2-7; perhaps TRBD1 as D (8 bases). The length of the CDR3 is 15 residues. Deletions cut 2 bases from V and 4 bases from J, with 15 bases between. The DNA for the CDR3 is TGTGCCAGCAGTTTAAACAGGGGGGGGGAGTACGAGCAGTACTTC. This translates into CASSLNRGGEYEQYF.

The chain is built from TRBV20-1 and TRBJ2-1; D may match TRBD1 or TRBD2 (5 bases each). V lost 3 bases to trimming and J lost 5 bases, with 14 bases between them. The CDR3 totals 14 residues. Germline CDR1 DFQATT, CDR2 SNEGSKA (reference sequence). The CDR3 DNA reads TGCAGTGCTAGCGGGACCCTTCGCGACAATGAGCAGTTCTTC. It specifies CSASGTLRDNEQFF.

The CDR3, as DNA: TGTGCCAGCAGCTCGAGACAGGGGGCCAATCAGCCCCAGCATTTT. Its translation is CASSSRQGANQPQHF. The chain recombines TRBV7-3 with TRBJ1-5; TRBD1 agrees at 10 bases. The germline CDR1 and CDR2 sequences are SGHTA and FQGTGA. The V and J ends lost 4 bases and 3 bases, in that order; junction bases with no gene match: 3. The CDR3 covers 15 residues. The full variable domain, rest sourced from reference TRBV7-3 and TRBJ1-5, is GAGVSQTPSNKVTEKGKYVELRCDPISGHTALYWYRQSLGQGPEFLIYFQGTGAADDSGLPNDRFFAVRPEGSVSTLKIQRTERGDSAVYLCASSSRQGANQPQHFGDGTRLSIL.

The chain combines TRBV12-3 or TRBV12-4 with TRBJ2-1, with D unresolved. This CDR3 is built from 15 residues. Trimming removed 2 bases at V and 2 bases at J, with 10 bases between. The CDR3 is CASSLSGLPYNEQFF. CDR3 DNA: TGTGCCAGCAGTTTATCCGGGCTCCCCTACAATGAGCAGTTCTTC.

By proportion, this clone is large. V and J are TRBV28 and TRBJ2-7; tentatively, D is TRBD1 (6 bases). Trimming took 7 bases from V and 1 from J, leaving 11 bases between them. The CDR3 extends over 13 amino acids. The germline V gene has CDR1 MDHEN and CDR2 SYDVKM. As DNA, the CDR3 is TGTGCCAGCAACCCGACAGGATCCTACGAGCAGTACTTC. Amino acid sequence: CASNPTGSYEQYF.

This clone is categorized as medium-sized. The chain employs TRBV20-1 and TRBJ1-5; D gene unclear. Germline CDR1 is DFQATT and CDR2 is SNEGSKA (reference sequence). This CDR3 region has 13 residues. The ends were cut back, 3 bases at V and 5 bases at J, with 11 bases in the middle. CDR3 in amino acids: CSASPDLYQPQHF. CDR3 in DNA: TGCAGTGCTAGCCCGGACCTCTATCAGCCCCAGCATTTT.

V and J are TRBV6-1 and TRBJ1-5, with D perhaps matching TRBD1 (6 bases). The CDR3 sequence is 14 residues long. Trimming cost V 6 bases and J 0 bases, with 9 bases left between them. Germline V lookup: CDR1 MNHNS, CDR2 SASEGT. The CDR3: CASRDSNSNQPQHF. CDR3 coding DNA: TGTGCCAGCAGGGACAGCAATAGCAATCAGCCCCAGCATTTT.

The rearrangement links TRBV12-3 or TRBV12-4 to TRBJ1-3; D is uncertain. Between the trimmed V and J ends, which lost 3 bases and 12 bases, there was a span of 12 bases. The CDR3 extends over 12 amino acids. CDR3 residues: CASSFRALGIYF. In DNA, the CDR3 is TGTGCCAGCAGTTTTCGCGCCCTCGGCATATATTTT.

Relative to its sample, this clone is large. The chain has TRBV7-9 and TRBJ2-7; D gene ambiguous. V gave up 5 bases and J gave up 4 bases, with 21 bases separating them. Germline V gene sequence: CDR1 SEHNR, CDR2 FQNEAQ (reference sequence). The CDR3 consists of 16 residues. Here the CDR3 reads CASSPSGRRSSYEQYF. The CDR3 DNA sequence: TGTGCCAGCAGCCCGTCAGGCAGGAGAAGTTCTTACGAGCAGTACTTC.

This clone was picked up a small number of times. J is TRBJ1-2 and V is TRBV2; D is ambiguous. The ends were cut back, 4 bases at V and 6 bases at J, with 12 bases in the middle. Germline assignment: CDR1 SNHLY and CDR2 FYNNEI. The CDR3 has 13 amino acids. The CDR3 DNA follows: TGTGCCAGCAGTGTAAAGGGAGGTGATGGCTACACCTTC. It specifies CASSVKGGDGYTF.

This clone turned up a few times. J is TRBJ2-7 and V is TRBV10-3; 7 nucleotides align to TRBD2. The CDR3 runs to 15 residues. Germline loops: CDR1 ENHRY, CDR2 SYGVKD. Trimming removed 3 bases from V and 3 bases from J; junction bases left unmatched: 8. CDR3 sequence: CAISDLAGVFYEQYF. The DNA for the CDR3 is TGTGCCATCAGTGATCTGGCGGGAGTATTCTACGAGCAGTACTTC.

This clone was seen a handful of times. V is TRBV6-2 or TRBV6-3 and J is TRBJ2-7, with a weak D call TRBD2 (5 bases). Germline V CDR1 and CDR2: MNHEY, SVGEGT. The length of the CDR3 is 15 residues. Trimming left V 6 bases short and J 6 bases short, with 21 bases between. CDR3 nucleotide sequence: TGTGCCAGCAGCCCGGGCCGGGGAACCTACGCCGAGCAGTACTTC. This translates into CASSPGRGTYAEQYF.

The V gene is TRBV30, the J gene TRBJ1-1, with no clear D. Germline-derived CDR1 and CDR2 are GTSNPN and SVGIG (reference sequence). The germline V and J ends were trimmed by 0 bases and 2 bases, with 10 bases remaining between them. The CDR3 runs to 14 residues. CDR3 sequence (DNA): TGTGCCTGGAGTGTACTCCCAGGAAACACTGAAGCTTTCTTT. Residues: CAWSVLPGNTEAFF.

This chain joins TRBV7-6 and TRBJ2-2; D is undetermined. Per germline, CDR1 SGHVS and CDR2 FNYEAQ. Deletions cut 1 base from V and 6 bases from J, with 6 bases between. CDR3 length equals 13 residues. The CDR3 region is CASSLDPSGELFF. The DNA of the CDR3 is TGTGCCAGCAGCTTAGATCCGTCCGGGGAGCTGTTTTTT.

The rearrangement uses TRBV6-4 and TRBJ2-1, with D possibly called TRBD1 or TRBD2 (5 bases each). Per the germline V gene, CDR1 is MRHNA and CDR2 is SNTAGT. The V gene lost 6 bases and the J gene lost 8 bases, with 17 bases spanning the gap. There are 14 residues in the CDR3. CDR3 nucleotide sequence: TGTGCCAGCAGACCGGGACGAGTTCCACATGAGCAGTTCTTC. Translated: CASRPGRVPHEQFF.

This clone was picked up a small number of times. A junction boundary mismatches the germline segment, possibly from a read error. The genes are TRBV24-1 and TRBJ2-2; D might be TRBD2 (5 bases). Germline CDR1 reads KGHDR; CDR2 reads SFDVKD. The CDR3 contains 15 residues. CDR3 in amino acids: CATSEASPNTGELFF. DNA of the CDR3: TGTGCCACCAGTGAGGCTAGCCCGAATACCGGGGAGCTGTTTTTT.

J is TRBJ2-3 and V is TRBV20-1; D perhaps matches TRBD2 (6 bases). The germline V gene encodes CDR1 DFQATT and CDR2 SNEGSKA (reference sequence). The CDR3 length is 14 residues. Trimming left V 3 bases short and J 0 bases short, with 10 bases between. In DNA, the CDR3 is TGCAGTGCTAGGTACGGGACTAGCACAGATACGCAGTATTTT. This codes for CSARYGTSTDTQYF.

Regarding this clone: One end of the junction varies from germline; a read error may be responsible. The gene calls are TRBV12-3 or TRBV12-4 and TRBJ1-2, with D perhaps matching TRBD1 (6 bases). The CDR3 sequence is 14 residues long. Here the CDR3 DNA reads TGTGCCGGCAGTTCCCACCTACAGGGTCATGGCTACACCTTC. This sequence encodes CAGSSHLQGHGYTF.

By frequency in the sample, this clone is medium-sized (0.01 to 0.1%). The chain has TRBV14 and TRBJ2-3, with D perhaps TRBD2 (5 bases). With 4 bases removed from V and 7 bases from J, the gap between germline ends came to 15 bases. The CDR3 has 14 amino acids. CDR1 SGHDN and CDR2 FVKESK come from the germline V gene. The CDR3 DNA sequence: TGTGCCAGCAGCCCCTCTCGAGCGGTAAATACGCAGTATTTT. Its protein is CASSPSRAVNTQYF.

The rearrangement uses TRBV28 and TRBJ2-5; D is possibly TRBD1 (5 bases). This CDR3 is 14 amino acids long. V was shortened by 1 base and J by 5 bases, with 11 bases between the two germline ends. CDR1 is MDHEN and CDR2 is SYDVKM in the germline V gene. This CDR3 is CASSLYSGSETQYF. CDR3 nucleotide sequence: TGTGCCAGCAGTTTATATTCAGGGTCGGAGACCCAGTACTTC.

V is TRBV4-1 and J is TRBJ1-1; TRBD1 aligns across 8 bases. The V gene end was trimmed by 4 bases and the J gene end by 7 bases; junction bases not matched to a gene: 8. CDR1 is MGHRA and CDR2 is YSYEKL in the germline V gene. This CDR3 region has 14 residues. CDR3 sequence (DNA): TGCGCCAGCAGCCCCGGGACAGGTTCTTTTGAAGCTTTCTTT. It specifies CASSPGTGSFEAFF.

V and J are TRBV10-1 and TRBJ2-3; D gene uncertain. The CDR3 runs 13 residues. Trimming removed 2 bases from V and 6 bases from J, with 9 bases in between. Germline loops: CDR1 WNHNN, CDR2 SYGVQD (reference sequence). CDR3 sequence: CASSERPGDTQYF. The CDR3 bases are TGCGCCAGCAGTGAGCGGCCCGGGGATACGCAGTATTTT.